The 8 T cell receptor beta chains in this list originate from one sample, sequenced in a study of T cells in tumors after PD-1 blockade. Here immunoSEQ multiplex PCR was the method, and the copy in TCRdb shows in-frame clones only, minus some. Among 30,000 to 40,000 clones listed, about three quarters were seen once. Sequenced here: PBMCs, sampled before anti-PD-1 treatment. The receptors here all came from a human donor with basal cell carcinoma.

The V gene is TRBV19, the J gene TRBJ2-6; D is perhaps TRBD1 or TRBD2 (6 bases each). Germline V gives CDR1 LNHDA, CDR2 SQIVND (reference sequence). V was shortened by 3 bases and J by 3 bases, with 12 bases between the two germline ends. The CDR3 is made up of 16 amino acids. In nucleotides, the CDR3 is TGTGCCAGTAGTATTACAGGGCGGGGTGGGGCCAACGTCCTGACTTTC. It translates to CASSITGRGGANVLTF.

The chain couples TRBV30 to TRBJ2-7; 14 bases align to TRBD2. CDR1 and CDR2 from the germline V gene are GTSNPN and SVGIG (reference sequence). The V gene end was trimmed by 5 bases and the J gene end by 5 bases; junction bases not matched to a gene: 8. The CDR3 contains 15 residues. CDR3 amino acids: CAWGGLAGVGHEQYF. CDR3 in DNA: TGTGCCTGGGGGGGACTAGCGGGAGTTGGGCACGAGCAGTACTTC.

The chain carries TRBV7-9 and TRBJ1-4, with D possibly being TRBD1 (6 bases). The germline V and J ends were trimmed by 0 bases and 8 bases, with 19 bases remaining between them. The CDR3 is 17 amino acids. The germline gives CDR1 SEHNR, CDR2 FQNEAQ (reference sequence). CDR3: CASSLAESSRGNEKLFF. As DNA, the CDR3 is TGTGCCAGCAGCTTAGCGGAGTCGAGCAGGGGCAACGAAAAACTGTTTTTT.

The chain uses TRBV6-2 or TRBV6-3 and TRBJ2-7; D uncertain. Germline V CDR1 and CDR2: MNHEY, SVGEGT. Trimming left V 3 bases short and J 2 bases short, with 11 bases between. CDR3 size: 14 residues. Here the CDR3 DNA reads TGTGCCAGCAGTTATGACGGCAGCCCCTACGAGCAGTACTTC. Encoded protein: CASSYDGSPYEQYF.

The DNA for the CDR3 is TGTGCCAGCAGTGCCGACAGGGACTATGGCTACACCTTC. Translation gives CASSADRDYGYTF. The chain couples TRBV2 to TRBJ1-2; 7 bases match TRBD1. Germline V CDR1 and CDR2: SNHLY, FYNNEI. The CDR3 has 13 amino acids. The ends lost 4 bases at V and 3 bases at J; junction bases unmatched: 2. Full variable domain (missing parts from reference TRBV2 and TRBJ1-2): EPEVTQTPSHQVTQMGQEVILRCVPISNHLYFYWYRQILGQKVEFLVSFYNNEISEKSEIFDDQFSVERPDGSNFTLKIRSTKLEDSAMYFCASSADRDYGYTFGSGTRLTVV.

On this clone itself: Germline is not matched at one junction end, which may reflect a read error. This sequence joins TRBV28 and TRBJ2-1; the match to TRBD2 covers 11 bases. The CDR3 runs 15 residues. CDR1 MDHEN and CDR2 SYDVKM come from the germline V gene. The CDR3 sequence: CATLLSLAGGPGLLF. The CDR3 DNA is TGTGCCACCCTACTGAGTCTAGCGGGGGGCCCCGGCCTACTCTTC. Variable domain in full (rest from reference TRBV28 and TRBJ2-1): DVKVTQSSRYLVKRTGEKVFLECVQDMDHENMFWYRQDPGLGLRLIYFSYDVKMKEKGDIPEGYSVSREKKERFSLILESASTNQTSMYLCATLLSLAGGPGLLFGPGTRLTVL.

The gene calls are TRBV29-1 and TRBJ1-1; D is possibly TRBD1 (6 bases). Trimming removed 6 bases at V and 1 base at J, with 12 bases between. Germline lookup yields CDR1 SQVTM and CDR2 ANQGSEA. This CDR3 has 13 residues. The CDR3 sequence is CSVRGGRNTEAFF. CDR3 nucleotide sequence: TGCAGCGTGAGGGGGGGGCGGAACACTGAAGCTTTCTTT. Supplemented by reference TRBV29-1 and TRBJ1-1, the full variable domain reads SAVISQKPSRDICQRGTSLTIQCQVDSQVTMMFWYRQQPGQSLTLIATANQGSEATYESGFVIDKFPISRPNLTFSTLTVSNMSPEDSSIYLCSVRGGRNTEAFFGQGTRLTVV.

The chain links TRBV5-1 to TRBJ2-1; TRBD2 matches at 13 bases. There are 15 residues in the CDR3. V was clipped by 2 bases and J by 5 bases; unmatched bases: 1. From germline, CDR1 is SGHRS and CDR2 YFSETQ. For the CDR3, the DNA is TGCGCCAGCAGCTTCGGGACTAGCGGGAACAATGAGCAGTTCTTC. This gives the protein CASSFGTSGNNEQFF. Full variable domain (remainder filled in from reference TRBV5-1 and TRBJ2-1): KAGVTQTPRYLIKTRGQQVTLSCSPISGHRSVSWYQQTPGQGLQFLFEYFSETQRNKGNFPGRFSGRQFSNSRSEMNVSTLELGDSALYLCASSFGTSGNNEQFFGPGTRLTVL.